This paragraph covers one T cell receptor (beta chain) sequence. The target antigen is unknown. These data come from a study of post-analysis software for immune sequencing data. Germline V gene lookup returns CDR1 MNHNY and CDR2 SVGAGI (reference sequence). Trimming removed 2 bases from V and 0 bases from J, with 10 bases in between. CDR3 length: 15 amino acids. Findings and limits, study-wide: Patients had higher frequencies than controls of a handful of TRBV segments, including TRBV5-6, TRBV5-1 and TRBV20-1. Analysis by F measure revealed that same-batch samples clustered strongly together.

Prepared libraries of TCR beta cDNA carried unique molecular identifiers. T cells numbering about 0.85 to 10 million yielded approximately 500,000 cDNA molecules. One entry per CDR3 protein, called by TCRdb with MiXCR from the PCR reads. The sample lists some 260,000 distinct CDR3 sequences, about 40% occurring once. Sequencing was performed on blood. The J gene is TRBJ2-5, the V gene TRBV6-6, with D perhaps TRBD1 (5 bases). This TCR derives from a girl under 18 with multiple sclerosis. CDR3 coding DNA: TGTGCCAGCAGTTACGGGCCAGGGCACCAAGAGACCCAGTACTTC. Encoded protein: CASSYGPGHQETQYF.